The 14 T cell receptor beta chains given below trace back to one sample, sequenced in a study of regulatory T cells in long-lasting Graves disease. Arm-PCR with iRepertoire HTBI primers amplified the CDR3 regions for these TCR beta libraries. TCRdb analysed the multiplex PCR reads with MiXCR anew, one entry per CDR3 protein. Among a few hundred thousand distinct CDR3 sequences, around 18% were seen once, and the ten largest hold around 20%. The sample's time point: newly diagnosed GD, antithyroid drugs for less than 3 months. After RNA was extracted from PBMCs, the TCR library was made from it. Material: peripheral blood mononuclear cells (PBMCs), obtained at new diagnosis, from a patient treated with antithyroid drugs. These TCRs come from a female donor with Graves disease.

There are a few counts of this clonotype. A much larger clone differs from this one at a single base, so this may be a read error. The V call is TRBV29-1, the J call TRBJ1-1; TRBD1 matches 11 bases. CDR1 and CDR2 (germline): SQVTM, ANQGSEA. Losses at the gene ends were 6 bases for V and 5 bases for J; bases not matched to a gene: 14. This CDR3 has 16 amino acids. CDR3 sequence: CSVPYGTGGKTTEAFF. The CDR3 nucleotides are TGCAGCGTCCCGTACGGGACAGGGGGGAAAACGACTGAAGCTTTCTTT.

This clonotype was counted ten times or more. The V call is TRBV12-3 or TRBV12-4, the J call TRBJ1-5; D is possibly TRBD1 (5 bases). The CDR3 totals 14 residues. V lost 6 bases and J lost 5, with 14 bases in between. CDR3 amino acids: CASSLGRGDQPQHF. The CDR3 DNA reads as TGTGCCAGCAGCTTGGGACGTGGCGATCAGCCCCAGCATTTT.

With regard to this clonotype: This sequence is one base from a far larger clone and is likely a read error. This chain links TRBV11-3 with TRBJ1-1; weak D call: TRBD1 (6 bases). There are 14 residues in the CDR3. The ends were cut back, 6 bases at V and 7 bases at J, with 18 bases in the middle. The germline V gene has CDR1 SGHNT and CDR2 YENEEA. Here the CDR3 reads CASSQRGGDIEAFF. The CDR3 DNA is TGTGCCAGCAGTCAAAGGGGGGGAGACATTGAAGCTTTCTTT. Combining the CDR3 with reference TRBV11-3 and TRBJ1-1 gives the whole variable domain EAGVVQSPRYKIIEKKQPVAFWCNPISGHNTLYWYLQNLGQGPELLIRYENEEAVDDSQLPKDRFSAERLKGVDSTLKIQPAELGDSAVYLCASSQRGGDIEAFFGQGTRLTVV.

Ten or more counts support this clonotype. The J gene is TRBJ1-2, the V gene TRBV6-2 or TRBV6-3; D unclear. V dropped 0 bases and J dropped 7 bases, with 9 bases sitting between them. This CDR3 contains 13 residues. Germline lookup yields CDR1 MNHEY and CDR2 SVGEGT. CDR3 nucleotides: TGTGCCAGCAGTTACTCTGGGCAGCGTGGCTACACCTTC. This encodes CASSYSGQRGYTF.

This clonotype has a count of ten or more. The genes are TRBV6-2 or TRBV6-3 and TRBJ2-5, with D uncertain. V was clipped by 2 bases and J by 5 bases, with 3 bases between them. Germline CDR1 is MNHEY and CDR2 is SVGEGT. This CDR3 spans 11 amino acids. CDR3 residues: CASSYGETQYF. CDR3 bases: TGTGCCAGCAGTTACGGGGAGACCCAGTACTTC.

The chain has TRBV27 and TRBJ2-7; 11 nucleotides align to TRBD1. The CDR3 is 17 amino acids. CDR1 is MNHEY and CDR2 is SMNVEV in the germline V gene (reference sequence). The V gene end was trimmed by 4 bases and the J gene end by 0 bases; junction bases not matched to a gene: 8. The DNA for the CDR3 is TGTGCCAGCAGTTCCCGGGACAGGGGGTTTAACTCCTACGAGCAGTACTTC. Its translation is CASSSRDRGFNSYEQYF.

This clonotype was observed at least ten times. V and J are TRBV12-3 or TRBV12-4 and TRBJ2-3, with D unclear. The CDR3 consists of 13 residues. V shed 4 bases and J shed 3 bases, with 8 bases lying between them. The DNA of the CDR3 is TGTGCCAGCAGTTCGGACCAGACAGATACGCAGTATTTT. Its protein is CASSSDQTDTQYF.

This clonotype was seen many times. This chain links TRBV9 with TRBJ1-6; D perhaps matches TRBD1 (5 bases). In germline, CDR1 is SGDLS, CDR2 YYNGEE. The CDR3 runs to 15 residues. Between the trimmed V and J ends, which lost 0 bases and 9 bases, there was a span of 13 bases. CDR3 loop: CASSVAAAGSSPLHF. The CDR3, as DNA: TGTGCCAGCAGCGTAGCTGCGGCAGGGAGTTCACCCCTCCACTTT.

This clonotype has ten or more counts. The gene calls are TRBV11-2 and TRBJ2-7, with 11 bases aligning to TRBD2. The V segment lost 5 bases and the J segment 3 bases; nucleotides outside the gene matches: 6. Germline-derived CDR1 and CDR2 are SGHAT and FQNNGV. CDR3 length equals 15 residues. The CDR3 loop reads CASSQAGTSGYEQYF. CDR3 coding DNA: TGTGCCAGCAGCCAAGCCGGGACTAGCGGCTACGAGCAGTACTTC.

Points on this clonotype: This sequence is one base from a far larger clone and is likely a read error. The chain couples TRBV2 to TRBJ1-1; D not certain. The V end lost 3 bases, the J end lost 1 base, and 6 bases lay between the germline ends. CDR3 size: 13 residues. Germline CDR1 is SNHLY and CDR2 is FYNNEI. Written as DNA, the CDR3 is TGTGCCAGCAGTGATTTAAGGAACACTGAAGCTTTCTTT. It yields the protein CASSDLRNTEAFF.

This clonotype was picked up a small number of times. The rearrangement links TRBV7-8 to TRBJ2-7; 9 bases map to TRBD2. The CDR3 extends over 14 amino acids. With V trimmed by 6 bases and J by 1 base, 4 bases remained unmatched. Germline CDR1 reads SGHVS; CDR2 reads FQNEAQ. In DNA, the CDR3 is TGTGCCAGCAGTCGGACTAGCGCATCCTACGAGCAGTACTTC. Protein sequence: CASSRTSASYEQYF.

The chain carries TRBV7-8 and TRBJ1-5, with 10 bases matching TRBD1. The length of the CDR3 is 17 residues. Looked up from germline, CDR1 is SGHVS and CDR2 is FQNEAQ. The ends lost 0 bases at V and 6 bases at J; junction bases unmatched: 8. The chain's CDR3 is CASSLAADRGQGQPQHF. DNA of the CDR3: TGTGCCAGCAGCTTAGCTGCCGACAGGGGGCAAGGTCAGCCCCAGCATTTT.

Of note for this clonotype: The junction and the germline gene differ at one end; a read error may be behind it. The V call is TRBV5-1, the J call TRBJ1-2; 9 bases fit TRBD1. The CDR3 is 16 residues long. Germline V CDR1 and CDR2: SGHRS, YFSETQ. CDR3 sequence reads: CASSLADRGRNYGYTF. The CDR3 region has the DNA TGTGCCAGCAGCTTGGCGGACAGGGGAAGGAACTATGGCTACACCTTC.

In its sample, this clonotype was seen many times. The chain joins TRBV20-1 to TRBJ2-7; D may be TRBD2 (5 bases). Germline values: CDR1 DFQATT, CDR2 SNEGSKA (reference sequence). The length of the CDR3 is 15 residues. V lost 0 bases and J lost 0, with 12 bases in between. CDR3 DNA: TGCAGTGCTAGAGATCCGGGGAGTAGCTCCTACGAGCAGTACTTC. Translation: CSARDPGSSSYEQYF.